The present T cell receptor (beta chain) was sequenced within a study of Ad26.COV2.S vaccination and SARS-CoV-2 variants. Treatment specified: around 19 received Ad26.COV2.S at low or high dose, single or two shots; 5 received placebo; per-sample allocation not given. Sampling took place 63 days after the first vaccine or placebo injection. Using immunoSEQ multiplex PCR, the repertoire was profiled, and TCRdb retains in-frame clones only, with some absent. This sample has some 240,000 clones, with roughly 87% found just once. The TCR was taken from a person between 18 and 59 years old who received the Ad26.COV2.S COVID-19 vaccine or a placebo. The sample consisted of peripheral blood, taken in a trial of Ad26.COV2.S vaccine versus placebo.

CDR3: CASSPAPTDTQYF. CDR3 nucleotide sequence: TGTGCCAGCAGCCCGGCCCCCACAGATACGCAGTATTTT. The rearrangement links TRBV7-2 to TRBJ2-3; no definite D call. The ends were cut back, 5 bases at V and 2 bases at J, with 8 bases in the middle. CDR3 length: 13 amino acids. The germline V gene encodes CDR1 SGHTA and CDR2 FQGNSA.